The 30 T cell receptor beta chains below all came from one sample that was sequenced in a study of blood T cell repertoires in COVID-19. Libraries were prepared by immunoSEQ multiplex PCR; TCRdb keeps only in-frame clonotypes and omits some of them. The sample holds about 310,000 clones, roughly 90% seen once. The sequencing sample was made of PBMCs or T cells enriched from blood (not recorded which). The source is a woman aged 18-29 years with acute COVID-19.

This sequence joins TRBV29-1 and TRBJ2-1; 7 bases match TRBD2. Trimming at V came to 5 bases and at J to 8 bases, leaving 9 bases not matched to a gene. CDR3 length: 13 residues. The V gene's germline CDR1 is SQVTM and CDR2 ANQGSEA. The DNA for the CDR3 is TGCAGCGTTAGCGGGATCGGGGTTGATGAGCAGTTCTTC. Amino acids: CSVSGIGVDEQFF.

The chain employs TRBV6-5 and TRBJ2-1; TRBD2 matches at 9 bases. Germline values: CDR1 MNHEY, CDR2 SVGAGI. This CDR3 region has 16 residues. The V and J ends lost 0 bases and 4 bases, in that order; junction bases with no gene match: 4. CDR3 region: CASSYSSGRSYNEQFF. The CDR3 DNA reads as TGTGCCAGCAGTTACTCGAGCGGGAGGTCTTACAATGAGCAGTTCTTC.

The CDR3 loop is CASSFAGYEQYF. In DNA form, the CDR3 reads TGCGCCAGCAGCTTTGCCGGCTACGAGCAGTACTTC. The V gene is TRBV5-1, the J gene TRBJ2-7; the D is unclear. Looked up from germline, CDR1 is SGHRS and CDR2 is YFSETQ. The CDR3 contains 12 residues. The V and J ends lost 2 bases and 3 bases respectively, with 6 bases between them.

DNA of the CDR3: TGTGCCACCAGCACCCTCAGGGGACAGCCCCAGCATTTT. It encodes CATSTLRGQPQHF. The chain carries TRBV24-1 and TRBJ1-5; D may be TRBD1 (6 bases). From germline, CDR1 is KGHDR and CDR2 SFDVKD. Trimming took off 7 bases at V and 7 bases at J, with 13 bases between the two ends. There are 13 residues in the CDR3.

The rearrangement uses TRBV24-1 and TRBJ1-5, with D perhaps matching TRBD1 (5 bases). CDR1 and CDR2 (germline): KGHDR, SFDVKD. The CDR3 sequence is 16 residues long. V lost 5 bases to trimming and J lost 4 bases, with 17 bases between them. This chain's CDR3 is CATSGASGTANQPQHF. DNA of the CDR3: TGTGCCACCAGTGGCGCATCCGGGACTGCTAATCAGCCCCAGCATTTT.

The gene calls are TRBV19 and TRBJ1-6; the match to TRBD1 covers 9 bases. The germline CDR1 and CDR2 sequences are LNHDA and SQIVND (reference sequence). J was trimmed by 7 bases and V by 9 bases; bases with no gene match: 10. The CDR3 runs 15 residues. The CDR3 here is CASTTTGGGNSPLHF. CDR3 coding DNA: TGTGCCAGCACAACAACAGGGGGCGGAAATTCACCCCTCCACTTT.

CDR3 DNA: TGCAGCGCGAAAATAAGGGGGTACGAGCAGTACTTC. Translation gives CSAKIRGYEQYF. The V call is TRBV29-1, the J call TRBJ2-7; possible D gene TRBD1, 6 bases. Trimming stripped 7 bases from V and 4 bases from J, with 14 bases between. The CDR3 totals 12 residues. Germline V lookup: CDR1 SQVTM, CDR2 ANQGSEA.

The chain recombines TRBV2 with TRBJ1-2, with D possibly being TRBD1 (6 bases). V was clipped by 5 bases and J by 2 bases, with 12 bases between them. CDR1 and CDR2 from the germline V gene are SNHLY and FYNNEI. The CDR3 consists of 14 residues. The CDR3 sequence is CASSPRTVNYGYTF. For the CDR3, the DNA is TGTGCCAGCAGTCCTCGGACAGTGAACTATGGCTACACCTTC.

Worth noting for this clone: The sample carries other DNA sequences with the same CDR3. The rearrangement joins TRBV7-6 to TRBJ2-7; 8 positions agree with TRBD1. Looked up from germline, CDR1 is SGHVS and CDR2 is FNYEAQ. J lost 3 bases, V lost 4 bases, and 8 bases had no gene match. The CDR3 length is 15 residues. Here the CDR3 reads CASSSGQGPLYEQYF. The CDR3 DNA is TGTGCCAGCAGCTCAGGACAGGGTCCCCTCTACGAGCAGTACTTC.

The chain links TRBV12-3 or TRBV12-4 to TRBJ2-7; D unclear. This CDR3 region has 12 residues. Trimming pared 5 bases from V and 5 bases from J, leaving 10 bases between. CDR3: CASSRTLHEQYF. The DNA for the CDR3 is TGTGCCAGCAGTCGTACTCTCCACGAGCAGTACTTC.

V usage is TRBV2 and J usage is TRBJ1-2; D gene uncertain. The CDR3 has 13 amino acids. From germline, CDR1 is SNHLY and CDR2 FYNNEI. V shed 3 bases and J shed 6 bases, with 11 bases lying between them. This CDR3 is CASSDATSNGYTF. The DNA for the CDR3 is TGTGCCAGCAGTGACGCGACAAGCAATGGCTACACCTTC.

The V gene is TRBV28, the J gene TRBJ2-3, with 11 bases matching TRBD2. The germline V gene encodes CDR1 MDHEN and CDR2 SYDVKM. This CDR3 is built from 17 residues. V was pared by 4 bases and J by 2 bases, with 8 bases of the junction left unmatched. The CDR3 region is CASSSPGLAATTDTQYF. CDR3 coding DNA: TGTGCCAGCAGTTCCCCGGGACTAGCGGCCACCACAGATACGCAGTATTTT.

V usage is TRBV28 and J usage is TRBJ2-5; no clear D. The CDR3 contains 14 residues. Trimming stripped 5 bases from V and 0 bases from J, with 10 bases between. The germline gives CDR1 MDHEN, CDR2 SYDVKM. DNA for the CDR3: TGTGCCAGCAGTCTTCTCGGTTACCAAGAGACCCAGTACTTC. Protein sequence: CASSLLGYQETQYF.

The chain uses TRBV9 and TRBJ1-1; TRBD1 matches at 7 bases. V was clipped by 4 bases and J by 3 bases; unmatched bases: 3. Per the germline V gene, CDR1 is SGDLS and CDR2 is YYNGEE. This CDR3 comprises 13 residues. The CDR3 loop reads CASSTQGDTEAFF. For the CDR3, the DNA is TGTGCCAGCAGCACCCAGGGGGACACTGAAGCTTTCTTT.

The chain combines TRBV5-1 with TRBJ2-5; possibly TRBD2 for D (6 bases). The CDR3 is 13 amino acids. Per germline, CDR1 SGHRS and CDR2 YFSETQ. Trimming shortened V by 0 bases and J by 5 bases, and 8 bases separated the two germline ends. The CDR3 sequence is CASSLGRGETQYF. In DNA, the CDR3 is TGCGCCAGCAGCTTGGGGAGGGGTGAGACCCAGTACTTC. Complete variable domain (other parts from reference TRBV5-1 and TRBJ2-5): KAGVTQTPRYLIKTRGQQVTLSCSPISGHRSVSWYQQTPGQGLQFLFEYFSETQRNKGNFPGRFSGRQFSNSRSEMNVSTLELGDSALYLCASSLGRGETQYFGPGTRLLVL.

V usage is TRBV5-1 and J usage is TRBJ1-3, with unresolved D. CDR1 is SGHRS, CDR2 YFSETQ, per germline. The germline V and J ends were trimmed by 4 bases and 1 base, with 18 bases remaining between them. The CDR3 has 17 residues. The CDR3: CASSLTGDPLSGNTIYF. The DNA of the CDR3 is TGCGCCAGCAGCCTAACCGGGGATCCCTTATCTGGAAACACCATATATTTT. Together with reference TRBV5-1 and TRBJ1-3, the CDR3 gives the full variable domain: KAGVTQTPRYLIKTRGQQVTLSCSPISGHRSVSWYQQTPGQGLQFLFEYFSETQRNKGNFPGRFSGRQFSNSRSEMNVSTLELGDSALYLCASSLTGDPLSGNTIYFGEGSWLTVV.

The rearrangement links TRBV11-2 to TRBJ2-3, with a possible D match to TRBD2 (5 bases). The CDR3 spans 17 residues. Trimming took 2 bases from V and 4 from J, leaving 19 bases between them. Germline V gene lookup returns CDR1 SGHAT and CDR2 FQNNGV. This chain's CDR3 is CASSLNGAALAADTQYF. CDR3 nucleotide sequence: TGTGCCAGCAGCTTAAACGGAGCGGCCCTAGCCGCAGATACGCAGTATTTT. The full variable domain, rest sourced from reference TRBV11-2 and TRBJ2-3, is EAGVAQSPRYKIIEKRQSVAFWCNPISGHATLYWYQQILGQGPKLLIQFQNNGVVDDSQLPKDRFSAERLKGVDSTLKIQPAKLEDSAVYLCASSLNGAALAADTQYFGPGTRLTVL.

J is TRBJ1-1 and V is TRBV7-9; D ambiguous. Trimming cost V 0 bases and J 1 base, with 9 bases left between them. The CDR3 contains 15 residues. Germline values: CDR1 SEHNR, CDR2 FQNEAQ (reference sequence). The CDR3 nucleotides read TGTGCCAGCAGCTTAGCGCTGGGCAGGAACACTGAAGCTTTCTTT. It translates to CASSLALGRNTEAFF.

The chain joins TRBV27 to TRBJ1-1; TRBD1 agrees at 10 bases. The V and J ends lost 8 bases and 5 bases, in that order; junction bases with no gene match: 8. From germline, CDR1 is MNHEY and CDR2 SMNVEV (reference sequence). This CDR3 is built from 14 residues. CDR3 sequence reads: CASGWTGGITEAFF. CDR3 bases: TGTGCCAGCGGCTGGACAGGGGGAATTACTGAAGCTTTCTTT.

V usage is TRBV28 and J usage is TRBJ2-4, with 8 bases identical to TRBD1. Germline CDR1 is MDHEN and CDR2 is SYDVKM. The length of the CDR3 is 16 residues. The V segment lost 4 bases and the J segment 6 bases; nucleotides outside the gene matches: 11. CDR3 sequence: CASSSQTGVGLNIQYF. In DNA, the CDR3 is TGTGCCAGCAGTTCTCAGACAGGGGTAGGCCTAAACATTCAGTACTTC.

CDR3 region: CATSDSSGANVLTF. The DNA of the CDR3 is TGTGCCACCAGTGACAGCTCTGGGGCCAACGTCCTGACTTTC. This chain joins TRBV24-1 and TRBJ2-6; D is uncertain. The CDR3 length is 14 residues. V was cut by 4 bases and J by 0 bases, with 3 bases left in between. The germline V gene encodes CDR1 KGHDR and CDR2 SFDVKD.

Notes on this clone: This specimen includes other DNA sequences encoding the same CDR3. The genes are TRBV5-1 and TRBJ2-2; D is possibly TRBD1 (6 bases). This CDR3 is 13 amino acids long. Trimming removed 2 bases at V and 5 bases at J, with 7 bases between. The germline V gene has CDR1 SGHRS and CDR2 YFSETQ. DNA for the CDR3: TGCGCCAGCAGCTTACAGGGAACCGGGGAGCTGTTTTTT. Its protein product is CASSLQGTGELFF.

The V and J genes are TRBV5-1 and TRBJ2-5; TRBD1 matches 7 bases. The length of the CDR3 is 14 residues. Germline V gene lookup returns CDR1 SGHRS and CDR2 YFSETQ. V was pared by 4 bases and J by 1 base, with 4 bases of the junction left unmatched. The CDR3 coding sequence is TGCGCCAGCAGCCGTGGGGACAGCCAAGAGACCCAGTACTTC. Its translation is CASSRGDSQETQYF.

This rearrangement joins TRBV3-1 (or the pseudogene TRBV3-2) to TRBJ1-5; D gene uncertain. The germline CDR1 and CDR2 sequences are LGHDT and YNNKEL (reference sequence). V shed 2 bases and J shed 4 bases, with 6 bases lying between them. The CDR3 loop spans 13 amino acids. CDR3 residues: CASSQQLNQPQHF. CDR3 nucleotides: TGTGCCAGCAGCCAACAGTTAAATCAGCCCCAGCATTTT.

As to this clone: Other DNA sequences of this sample code for an identical CDR3. This chain connects TRBV9 to TRBJ2-7, with 7 bases that match TRBD2. CDR1 and CDR2 (germline): SGDLS, YYNGEE. The junction had 3 bases not matched to a gene; V was cut back by 0 bases and J by 0 bases. The CDR3 sequence is 15 residues long. The CDR3 DNA follows: TGTGCCAGCAGCGTAGGGGCGGGAGCCTCCTACGAGCAGTACTTC. Translated, it gives CASSVGAGASYEQYF.

The V gene is TRBV5-1, the J gene TRBJ1-1, with D possibly TRBD1 on 5 matching bases. The CDR3 covers 14 residues. Germline-derived CDR1 and CDR2 are SGHRS and YFSETQ. V lost 0 bases and J 4 bases, leaving 10 bases between the germline ends. CDR3 coding DNA: TGCGCCAGCAGCTTGGATCCGGGGGGCACTGAAGCTTTCTTT. This codes for CASSLDPGGTEAFF. Complete variable domain (other parts from reference TRBV5-1 and TRBJ1-1): KAGVTQTPRYLIKTRGQQVTLSCSPISGHRSVSWYQQTPGQGLQFLFEYFSETQRNKGNFPGRFSGRQFSNSRSEMNVSTLELGDSALYLCASSLDPGGTEAFFGQGTRLTVV.

The V gene is TRBV4-2, the J gene TRBJ2-1; the match to TRBD2 covers 11 bases. Germline trimming cut 1 base from V and 8 bases from J; bases unmatched to any gene: 4. The CDR3 extends over 15 amino acids. Germline V lookup: CDR1 LGHNA, CDR2 YNFKEQ. The CDR3 DNA reads as TGTGCCAGCAGCCAAGGACTAGCGGGATTTCATGAGCAGTTCTTC. Translating gives CASSQGLAGFHEQFF.

This clone was found once. V usage is TRBV9 and J usage is TRBJ2-1; 12 bases agree with TRBD2. Per germline, CDR1 SGDLS and CDR2 YYNGEE. This CDR3 spans 13 amino acids. With 8 bases clipped from V and 6 bases from J, the junction kept 3 bases outside the gene matches. CDR3 protein: CASGLAGINEQFF. The CDR3 coding sequence is TGTGCCAGTGGACTAGCGGGGATCAATGAGCAGTTCTTC.

This chain joins TRBV27 and TRBJ2-7; D is possibly TRBD2 (7 bases). The CDR3 contains 13 residues. Germline lookup yields CDR1 MNHEY and CDR2 SMNVEV (reference sequence). V gave up 10 bases and J gave up 7 bases, with 20 bases separating them. CDR3 in amino acids: CATRGGSGGEQYF. The CDR3 region has the DNA TGTGCCACCAGGGGCGGTTCGGGGGGAGAGCAGTACTTC.

J is TRBJ2-1 and V is TRBV6-2 or TRBV6-3; D is perhaps TRBD2 (5 bases). Trimming cost V 2 bases and J 8 bases, with 10 bases left between them. The CDR3 has 13 residues. Germline V lookup: CDR1 MNHEY, CDR2 SVGEGT. This chain's CDR3 is CASSYAGPDEQFF. CDR3 coding DNA: TGTGCCAGCAGTTACGCGGGCCCCGATGAGCAGTTCTTC.